This T cell receptor (beta chain) was obtained from a study of cytomegalovirus exposure and HLA in healthy donors (dated by TCRdb to 2016 to 2017). For the study in its entirety: In an earlier analysis of 587 of the donors, 276 Gb of sequence data and 95 million to 130 million unique TCR beta sequences from 150 million to 200 million T cells were reported. Donor age, sex, ethnicity and CMV serostatus were collected together with the repertoire data. Typing coverage varied by locus: 629-630 donors for A, B, C, DRB1 and DQB1; roughly 520 for DQA1; 600 to 610 for DPA1; more than 450 for DPB1. Roughly five DR-DQ haplotypes were handled as single units for association and clustering because linkage in the cohort was strong. All discovery cohort repertoires had been generated using a single sequencing platform. An earlier analysis of 587 of the donors used high-throughput TCR beta sequencing to judge whether each TCR beta V gene segment behaved as functional or pseudogenic. Besides the first cohort of around 670 subjects, a separate validation cohort made up of roughly 120 different subjects was used. High-throughput TCR immunosequencing, statistical association of individual TCRs with disease status, and machine learning were combined to predict cytomegalovirus infection status. Of the approximately 400 genotyped donors, less than 85% were placed in the genetic ancestry cluster associated with self-reported Caucasian donors. Genome-wide SNP genotypes for about three fifths of the 666 donors were used in a later genetic analysis, which treated that subset as a discovery cohort. An early release that covered about 600 HLA-typed donors contained approximately 300 gigabases of sequencing data and 85 million to 100 million unique TCR sequences. Among roughly 400 genotyped donors of the cohort, an average of about 240,000 unique TCR beta nucleotide sequences was sequenced per donor, of which about 20% were non-productive. The T cell repertoires of 666 subjects were profiled by immunosequencing and related to cytomegalovirus serostatus. Both class I and class II loci were covered by HLA typing, at four-digit resolution. The aim of the study was to test whether cataloging public T cell receptors could identify signatures of past pathogen exposure. In the later analysis, no new phenotypic data were used to find candidate immune exposures; instead, reliance was placed on TCR beta sequences and their occurrence across donors. A later analysis re-analyzed previously published TCR beta repertoires from roughly 630 donors and added high-resolution HLA genotyping to study TCR occurrence patterns. Study-level results and caveats: Several of the top co-occurrence clusters appeared to be linked to parvovirus B19, influenza, CMV and Epstein-Barr virus, according to a later analysis. In a later genetic analysis, a missense DCLRE1C variant was associated with V-gene and J-gene trimming of TCR beta chains, and the association was replicated in an independent cohort. When HLA alleles, especially DR and DQ, strongly co-occurred, attributing TCR associations to individual alleles was difficult. In this cohort, only TCR beta chains were sequenced, and detectable features were limited by the absence of alpha or paired-chain data. According to a later analysis, TCR association rates differed among HLA loci, with DRB1 alleles showing the most associated TCRs and HLA-C alleles showing the fewest. CMV serostatus was the only immune exposure information available for the cohort. In a later analysis, HLA-associated TCR beta chains were found to be more clonally expanded and to have lower generation probabilities than equally common non-associated chains. Compared with the approximately 600-donor mean, donors in an Asian-associated ancestry cluster had fewer N-insertions in productive TCRs, according to a later genetic analysis. A group of highly shared sequence variants was considered likely to be a technical artifact of the sequencing pipeline. Most CMV-associated TCR beta chains appeared to be HLA-restricted in a later analysis, and the HLA associations seemed to be driven largely by CMV exposure. Because HLA typing was missing for some donors at each locus, association tests included only the typed subset. According to the authors, the approach could potentially be generalized to other disease states and immunological phenotypes. The presence/absence analyses assumed that sequencing depth was roughly uniform across donors, and that assumption may not be true. Specific HLA alleles were associated with 16,951 TCR beta sequences at a false discovery rate of 0.05 in a later analysis. The earlier analysis of fewer than 750 of the donors excluded approximately 15 rarely observed V segments, including chromosome 9 orphons, because counts were too low. Linkage disequilibrium might explain the correlated functional status among segregating V segments, but an unknown experimental factor could not be ruled out. Three of the identified cytomegalovirus-associated TCR beta chains were confirmed in vitro to be specific for cytomegalovirus antigens. The study gave a list of about 170 TCR beta chains associated with cytomegalovirus. Most TCR sequences were observed very rarely across donors, whereas some public TCRs were present in many individuals. Some IMGT-functional V segments, including TRBV6-2 and TRBV6-3, could not be told apart with the 87-base-pair reads, so those segments were excluded. Cytomegalovirus status was reported to be diagnosed by the classifier with high specificity and sensitivity in both the original and validation cohorts. An earlier analysis of approximately 590 of the donors showed that most TCR beta V segments appeared in productive rearrangements either about 87% or about 30% of the time, which broadly matched IMGT annotations. A further reported finding was that TCR beta sequences accurately predicted the HLA-A and HLA-B alleles for most subjects in the first cohort.

Library construction relied on the immunoSEQ multiplex PCR assay. The multiplex PCR relied on a mix of 60 forward primers for TCR Vbeta segments and 13 reverse primers for TCR Jbeta segments. The CDR3 region of rearranged TCR beta genes was amplified from genomic DNA by a multiplex PCR assay. The amplified TCR beta libraries were sequenced on the Illumina HiSeq System as 87-base-pair reads. The authors processed their data as follows. A later analysis tallied 80 million to 95 million unique TCR beta chains across the 666 repertoires, and some 10 million of those chains were shared by two or more donors. Raw reads were error-corrected and collapsed into unique sequences with a nearest-neighbor algorithm that merged closely related sequences to remove PCR and sequencing errors. CDR3 sequences were aligned to IMGT reference sequences to assign V, D and J gene segments. Each retained sequence needed at least a six-nucleotide match to both a V gene segment and a J gene segment. A rearrangement was called productive if the CDR3 had no stop codons and remained in frame with V and J, and every other rearrangement was called non-productive. CDR3 was defined according to IMGT convention as the region running from the second conserved V-encoded cysteine to the conserved J-encoded phenylalanine. The earlier analysis of about 640 of the donors excluded any sequence lacking an unambiguous match to a single V gene segment. In an earlier analysis of 500 to 750 of the donors, V segments were called functional above 56.7% productive rearrangements and were called segregating when the between-donor standard deviation exceeded 5%. A statistical classification framework was built to diagnose cytomegalovirus status from the catalog of TCR beta chain sequences. A later analysis assigned V and J genes by comparing TCR nucleotide sequences with IMGT/GENE-DB human TR gene sequences. A later analysis assigned CDR3 sequences and most-parsimonious VDJ recombination scenarios with the TCRdist pipeline. In a later analysis, every TCR beta chain was defined by the combination of its CDR3 amino acid sequence and its V-gene family, and reads without a unique V-gene family were dropped. A later analysis removed 592 highly shared, low-generation-probability nucleotide sequences to deal with suspected cross-contamination and a sequencing artifact. For each public chain, a later analysis derived a clonal expansion index from normalized ranks of inferred template counts within each repertoire. Generation probabilities in a later analysis came from a VDJ recombination model fitted to out-of-frame rearrangements, and those results were checked against IGoR. Hypergeometric tests were used in a later analysis to score TCR-TCR, TCR-HLA and TCR-CMV co-occurrence, with a repertoire-size bias correction applied to the TCR pairs. In a later analysis, false discovery rates were estimated by permuting HLA or CMV assignments 20 times. In a later analysis, co-occurring TCRs were grouped using DBSCAN, and TCRdist sequence similarity was added for clustering within HLA-allele-positive subsets. For co-occurrence clustering, repertoires with fewer than 30,000 or more than 120,000 public chains were excluded, along with five repertoires with anomalous nucleotide sharing. This is the immuneACCESS table as TCRdb keeps it, with only in-frame sequences that have V and J called. A part of the clones is gone; compared with another copy, unresolved V genes explain less than half, and the rest is unexplained. V, J and clone size reflect that table, while D and trimming were determined from the DNA. Recorded for this sample are about 100,000 clones; around 74% of them occurred a single time. The ten largest clonotypes hold around 7.5% of the sample.

The CDR3 runs 15 amino acids, cysteine and phenylalanine included. Only the CDR3 DNA stays, 45 bases, in frame from base 1. V and J lose 4 bases and 0 bases, and a span of 13 bases separates them. The germline V gene provides CDR1 SGHRS and CDR2 YFSETQ. The cohort was made up of approximately 670 healthy bone marrow donors. At the time of sampling, all cohort members were nominally healthy, though unrecorded immune exposures were likely present. The donor tested CMV seropositive, placing the donor among the approximately 290 seropositive members of the cohort. A peripheral blood sample was provided by each donor, and peripheral blood mononuclear cells were used for TCR beta sequencing. The Qiagen DNeasy Blood Extraction Kit was used to extract genomic DNA from the blood cell samples. Turning to this clone: No antigen is known for it. No base-level quality is on record; no much larger clone is a single base apart.

Sequencing used PBMCs. This receptor was identified in a man aged 45 to 65 in good health and CMV-seropositive. The chain is made from TRBV5-1 and TRBJ2-5, with no D gene named confidently. The bases are TGCGCCAGCAGCCTGGGTCACGCGAACCAAGAGACCCAGTACTTC. Its translation is CASSLGHANQETQYF.